This entry lists 5 T cell receptor beta chains sequenced from one sample in a study of identical twins. MiXCR was run by TCRdb on the 5' RACE reads, yielding one entry per CDR3 protein. The top ten clones hold roughly 1.5% of a sample with some 630,000 distinct CDR3 sequences, 7% to 7.5% of them seen once. The sample also formed part of further work on yellow fever vaccine responses in identical twins.

Sequencing was performed on PBMCs. The receptor set was obtained from a woman younger than 35 in good health.

This clonotype was picked up a small number of times. The chain links TRBV12-3 or TRBV12-4 to TRBJ1-5; 7 bases match TRBD1. The CDR3 totals 14 residues. Trimming cost V 3 bases and J 9 bases; bases outside gene matches: 8. As DNA, the CDR3 is TGTGCCAGCAGTTTCCGGACAGGCGAGGGGCCCCAGCATTTT. Translated, it gives CASSFRTGEGPQHF.

This clonotype was counted between two and nine times. This chain links TRBV20-1 with TRBJ2-7; 11 bases are a match to TRBD2. Germline V lookup: CDR1 DFQATT, CDR2 SNEGSKA (reference sequence). The length of the CDR3 is 16 residues. The V and J ends lost 0 bases and 2 bases, in that order; junction bases with no gene match: 6. The CDR3 loop is CSARDTGTSGPYEQYF. The CDR3 DNA reads as TGCAGTGCTAGAGATACCGGGACTAGCGGCCCCTACGAGCAGTACTTC.

The rearrangement uses TRBV3-1 and TRBJ1-1; 7 positions agree with TRBD1. V was pared by 4 bases and J by 4 bases, with 6 bases of the junction left unmatched. Germline CDR1 LGHDT, CDR2 YNNKEL (reference sequence). The CDR3 extends over 14 amino acids. The CDR3 sequence: CASSLFTGATEAFF. The CDR3 nucleotides are TGTGCCAGCAGCCTGTTCACAGGGGCCACTGAAGCTTTCTTT.

This clonotype has ten or more counts. The gene calls are TRBV27 and TRBJ2-3; 8 nucleotides line up with TRBD1. Germline CDR1 MNHEY, CDR2 SMNVEV (reference sequence). Germline trimming cut 6 bases from V and 2 bases from J; bases unmatched to any gene: 4. The CDR3 totals 14 residues. CDR3: CASSIQGDTDTQYF. As DNA, the CDR3 is TGTGCCAGCAGCATACAGGGGGACACAGATACGCAGTATTTT.

The rearrangement uses TRBV11-2 and TRBJ2-7; D uncertain. The CDR3 totals 13 residues. Germline CDR1 is SGHAT and CDR2 is FQNNGV. V lost 5 bases and J 4 bases, leaving 12 bases between the germline ends. This CDR3 reads CASSLRAFYEQYF. As DNA, the CDR3 is TGTGCCAGCAGCCTCCGGGCATTTTACGAGCAGTACTTC.